The 27 T cell receptor beta chains below were found in one sample sequenced in a study of T cell responses to AZD1222 COVID-19 vaccine. The repertoire was sequenced with immunoSEQ multiplex PCR; TCRdb's copy has only in-frame clones and lacks some. The data contain 150,000 to 200,000 clones, about 92% of them seen just once; the ten biggest clones take up approximately 5.9%. Here the sequenced sample was peripheral blood, taken 28 days after the second AZD1222 dose. The source is an adult who received the AZD1222 COVID-19 vaccine.

The V and J genes are TRBV15 and TRBJ2-3, with 8 bases matching TRBD2. The V gene's germline CDR1 is LNHNV and CDR2 YYDKDF (reference sequence). The CDR3 length is 14 residues. Trimming removed 3 bases from V and 2 bases from J; junction bases left unmatched: 1. The CDR3 loop is CATSRTSATDTQYF. The CDR3 nucleotides are TGTGCCACCAGCAGGACTAGCGCCACAGATACGCAGTATTTT.

This clone has more than one count but fewer than ten. This chain connects TRBV30 to TRBJ1-3, with a tentative D call TRBD1 (5 bases). V was cut by 3 bases and J by 0 bases, with 9 bases left in between. CDR1 GTSNPN and CDR2 SVGIG come from the germline V gene (reference sequence). The CDR3 sequence is 14 residues long. CDR3 loop: CAWRTQGSGNTIYF. CDR3 nucleotides: TGTGCCTGGAGGACCCAGGGCTCTGGAAACACCATATATTTT.

The chain couples TRBV7-2 to TRBJ1-6; the D is unclear. V was cut by 5 bases and J by 7 bases, with 9 bases left in between. Germline CDR1 SGHTA, CDR2 FQGNSA. The CDR3 runs to 13 residues. Written as DNA, the CDR3 is TGTGCCAGCAGCCCGAGTCTCAATTCACCCCTCCACTTT. Translated: CASSPSLNSPLHF.

The V and J genes are TRBV25-1 and TRBJ1-1; D remains unclear. V shed 2 bases and J shed 1 base, with 8 bases lying between them. The CDR3 contains 14 residues. Germline CDR1 MGHDK, CDR2 SYGVNS. The CDR3 spells CASSEGFRNTEAFF. The CDR3 nucleotides read TGTGCCAGCAGTGAAGGTTTCAGGAACACTGAAGCTTTCTTT.

V and J are TRBV5-1 and TRBJ2-1, with 7 bases lining up with TRBD1. With 3 bases clipped from V and 0 bases from J, the junction kept 3 bases outside the gene matches. There are 15 residues in the CDR3. CDR1 is SGHRS and CDR2 is YFSETQ in the germline V gene. CDR3 loop: CASSSGQTSYNEQFF. DNA of the CDR3: TGCGCCAGCAGCTCGGGACAGACCTCCTACAATGAGCAGTTCTTC.

The gene calls are TRBV20-1 and TRBJ2-1; D remains unclear. V dropped 3 bases and J dropped 7 bases, with 13 bases sitting between them. CDR1 is DFQATT, CDR2 SNEGSKA, per germline (reference sequence). This CDR3 spans 13 amino acids. CDR3 sequence reads: CSASFGIGNEQFF. The CDR3 DNA reads as TGCAGTGCTAGTTTTGGGATAGGGAATGAGCAGTTCTTC.

The V call is TRBV6-5, the J call TRBJ2-7; D gene ambiguous. The CDR3 consists of 16 residues. The germline V and J ends were trimmed by 0 bases and 3 bases, with 15 bases remaining between them. Per germline, CDR1 MNHEY and CDR2 SVGAGI. Here the CDR3 reads CASSYSTPTRYYEQYF. The CDR3 nucleotides are TGTGCCAGCAGTTACTCGACCCCTACGCGCTACTACGAGCAGTACTTC.

The chain employs TRBV15 and TRBJ1-6; maybe TRBD1 (5 bases). Germline V CDR1 and CDR2: LNHNV, YYDKDF (reference sequence). This CDR3 comprises 21 residues. V gave up 0 bases and J gave up 0 bases, with 21 bases separating them. CDR3 DNA sequence: TGTGCCACCAGCAGAGATTTGGTTGGGGGTGGGAGGAGCTCCTATAATTCACCCCTCCACTTT. Translation: CATSRDLVGGGRSSYNSPLHF.

J is TRBJ2-3 and V is TRBV6-5; TRBD1 is a possible D gene (5 bases). The CDR3 totals 14 residues. Germline V lookup: CDR1 MNHEY, CDR2 SVGAGI. V was cut by 6 bases and J by 0 bases, with 10 bases left in between. CDR3 in amino acids: CASSLDSSTDTQYF. The CDR3 coding sequence is TGTGCCAGCAGCCTTGACAGTAGCACAGATACGCAGTATTTT.

The chain joins TRBV27 to TRBJ1-1, with D possibly TRBD1 on 5 matching bases. Trimming stripped 2 bases from V and 6 bases from J, with 10 bases between. CDR1 and CDR2 from the germline V gene are MNHEY and SMNVEV (reference sequence). There are 13 residues in the CDR3. The chain's CDR3 is CASSLLRGAEAFF. For the CDR3, the DNA is TGTGCCAGCAGTTTACTTAGGGGTGCTGAAGCTTTCTTT.

V is TRBV7-3 and J is TRBJ1-2; 7 nucleotides agree with TRBD1. The V segment lost 5 bases and the J segment 0 bases; nucleotides outside the gene matches: 3. The CDR3 has 14 residues. Germline values: CDR1 SGHTA, CDR2 FQGTGA. DNA for the CDR3: TGTGCCAGCAGCCCTGGGACAGCTAACTATGGCTACACCTTC. Translating it yields CASSPGTANYGYTF.

This chain connects TRBV4-3 to TRBJ1-2; TRBD1 matches 9 bases. The germline V gene has CDR1 LGHNA and CDR2 YSLEER. V lost 2 bases and J lost 4; bases outside the gene matches: 8. This CDR3 is built from 16 residues. CDR3 in DNA: TGCGCCAGCAGCCAAAGCCTACAGGGGGCAGGCTATGGCTACACCTTC. As protein: CASSQSLQGAGYGYTF.

In its sample, this clone was seen once. The rearrangement links TRBV6-2 or TRBV6-3 to TRBJ2-7; 8 nucleotides match TRBD2. The CDR3 is 14 residues long. Germline trimming cut 5 bases from V and 7 bases from J; bases unmatched to any gene: 10. Looked up from germline, CDR1 is MNHEY and CDR2 is SVGEGT. The CDR3 protein is CASSPPAGGKEQYF. The CDR3 DNA sequence: TGTGCCAGCAGTCCCCCCGCGGGAGGAAAGGAGCAGTACTTC.

The chain is built from TRBV7-3 and TRBJ1-4, with D hard to call. The length of the CDR3 is 14 residues. The germline CDR1 and CDR2 sequences are SGHTA and FQGTGA. The V end lost 2 bases, the J end lost 8 bases, and 12 bases lay between the germline ends. In DNA, the CDR3 is TGTGCCAGCAGCTTATCCGGCCCCGGGGAAAAACTGTTTTTT. As protein: CASSLSGPGEKLFF.

The chain links TRBV12-3 or TRBV12-4 to TRBJ2-2; 7 nucleotides match TRBD1. J lost 4 bases, V lost 6 bases, and 2 bases had no gene match. The CDR3 contains 13 residues. The CDR3: CASRTGFTGELFF. The CDR3 DNA follows: TGTGCCAGCAGGACAGGGTTCACCGGGGAGCTGTTTTTT.

The V call is TRBV28, the J call TRBJ1-6; D may be TRBD1 (5 bases). V gave up 6 bases and J gave up 18 bases, with 15 bases separating them. Germline V gene lookup returns CDR1 MDHEN and CDR2 SYDVKM. The CDR3 spans 11 residues. In DNA, the CDR3 is TGTGCCAGCAGCTCTAGACAGTTACCCCACTTT. It translates to CASSSRQLPHF.

This rearrangement joins TRBV18 to TRBJ2-4, with D perhaps TRBD1 or TRBD2 (5 bases each). The CDR3 has 16 residues. Germline CDR1 KGHSH, CDR2 LQKENI. V was clipped by 2 bases and J by 0 bases, with 11 bases between them. CDR3 residues: CASSPESGRAKNIQYF. CDR3 bases: TGTGCCAGCTCACCAGAGTCGGGACGAGCCAAAAACATTCAGTACTTC. Full variable domain (rest looked up from reference TRBV18 and TRBJ2-4): NAGVMQNPRHLVRRRGQEARLRCSPMKGHSHVYWYRQLPEEGLKFMVYLQKENIIDESGMPKERFSAEFPKEGPSILRIQQVVRGDSAAYFCASSPESGRAKNIQYFGAGTRLSVL.

V and J are TRBV7-6 and TRBJ2-2; D gene uncertain. The CDR3 covers 20 residues. Germline assignment: CDR1 SGHVS and CDR2 FNYEAQ. Trimming took off 5 bases at V and 7 bases at J, with 32 bases between the two ends. CDR3 nucleotide sequence: TGTGCCAGCAGCCCCCCCCCTGCGAGATTTGAGCTACAGTCGAACGGGGAGCTGTTTTTT. This codes for CASSPPPARFELQSNGELFF. The full variable domain, completed using reference TRBV7-6 and TRBJ2-2, is GAGVSQSPRYKVTKRGQDVALRCDPISGHVSLYWYRQALGQGPEFLTYFNYEAQQDKSGLPNDRFSAERPEGSISTLTIQRTEQRDSAMYRCASSPPPARFELQSNGELFFGEGSRLTVL.

This sequence joins TRBV4-2 and TRBJ1-2; 7 bases map to TRBD1. The CDR3 covers 16 residues. The germline gives CDR1 LGHNA, CDR2 YNFKEQ. Trimming at V came to 8 bases and at J to 4 bases, leaving 16 bases not matched to a gene. The CDR3 nucleotides read TGTGCCAGCGGTAGACAGGGAGCGGGCCCAAGCTATGGCTACACCTTC. It codes for CASGRQGAGPSYGYTF.

V gene TRBV19 combines with J gene TRBJ1-2; D unclear. CDR1 is LNHDA, CDR2 SQIVND, per germline (reference sequence). The CDR3 consists of 15 residues. With 3 bases removed from V and 1 base from J, the gap between germline ends came to 12 bases. CDR3 in amino acids: CASSMPTSGNYGYTF. The CDR3 DNA reads as TGTGCCAGTAGTATGCCGACCTCGGGTAACTATGGCTACACCTTC. Together with reference TRBV19 and TRBJ1-2, the CDR3 gives the full variable domain: DGGITQSPKYLFRKEGQNVTLSCEQNLNHDAMYWYRQDPGQGLRLIYYSQIVNDFQKGDIAEGYSVSREKKESFPLTVTSAQKNPTAFYLCASSMPTSGNYGYTFGSGTRLTVV.

V and J are TRBV30 and TRBJ1-3, with D perhaps TRBD1 (5 bases). Trimming left V 5 bases short and J 4 bases short, with 9 bases between. CDR1 and CDR2 (germline): GTSNPN, SVGIG (reference sequence). The CDR3 spans 12 residues. This CDR3 is CAWGHRGNTIYF. In DNA, the CDR3 is TGTGCCTGGGGTCACAGGGGAAACACCATATATTTT.

This clone was detected only a few times. The genes are TRBV12-3 or TRBV12-4 and TRBJ2-7; TRBD2 might be the D (6 bases). The CDR3 totals 13 residues. Between the trimmed V and J ends, which lost 1 base and 6 bases, there was a span of 10 bases. The CDR3 DNA sequence: TGTGCCAGCAGTTTAGATCCCGGGAGCGAGCAGTACTTC. Its translation: CASSLDPGSEQYF.

V gene TRBV5-4 combines with J gene TRBJ2-5; D is unclear. The germline gives CDR1 SGHNT, CDR2 YYREEE (reference sequence). The CDR3 contains 15 residues. Deletions cut 0 bases from V and 4 bases from J, with 13 bases between. CDR3 sequence: CASSLDYGNGETQYF. The CDR3 DNA follows: TGTGCCAGCAGCTTGGATTATGGGAATGGAGAGACCCAGTACTTC.

The genes are TRBV7-9 and TRBJ2-5; D is unresolved. The CDR3 is made up of 13 amino acids. Germline values: CDR1 SEHNR, CDR2 FQNEAQ (reference sequence). V was clipped by 2 bases and J by 9 bases, with 13 bases between them. The DNA of the CDR3 is TGTGCCAGCAGCTTACCACCTAGTCGGGCCCAGTACTTC. Amino acid sequence: CASSLPPSRAQYF.

V is TRBV28 and J is TRBJ2-2; 14 bases match TRBD2. The J segment lost 6 bases and the V segment lost 9 bases, leaving 3 bases of the junction unmatched. The CDR3 has 14 amino acids. Germline V gives CDR1 MDHEN, CDR2 SYDVKM. CDR3 residues: CASLTSGRAGELFF. The CDR3 bases are TGTGCCAGTTTGACTAGCGGGAGGGCCGGGGAGCTGTTTTTT. Combining the CDR3 with reference TRBV28 and TRBJ2-2 gives the whole variable domain DVKVTQSSRYLVKRTGEKVFLECVQDMDHENMFWYRQDPGLGLRLIYFSYDVKMKEKGDIPEGYSVSREKKERFSLILESASTNQTSMYLCASLTSGRAGELFFGEGSRLTVL.

The chain employs TRBV6-5 and TRBJ2-7; D gene unclear. CDR1 is MNHEY and CDR2 is SVGAGI in the germline V gene. Trimming left V 8 bases short and J 3 bases short, with 11 bases between. This CDR3 has 12 residues. CDR3 region: CASGLFGYEQYF. CDR3 DNA: TGTGCCAGCGGGCTCTTCGGCTACGAGCAGTACTTC.

The V gene is TRBV7-2, the J gene TRBJ1-4; the D gene is possibly TRBD1 (6 bases). From germline, CDR1 is SGHTA and CDR2 FQGNSA. Trimming shortened V by 3 bases and J by 1 base, and 12 bases separated the two germline ends. This CDR3 is 16 amino acids long. The DNA for the CDR3 is TGTGCCAGCAGCTTGGGGACATTGCTAACTAATGAAAAACTGTTTTTT. Translated: CASSLGTLLTNEKLFF.